These 9 T cell receptor beta chains were sequenced from one sample in a study of shared clonotypes between healthy human individuals. Clones were sequenced by immunoSEQ multiplex PCR, and TCRdb holds only the in-frame ones, with some missing. Of approximately 2,000,000 clones listed, about 90% are singletons. The sample comprised naive CD4+ T cells from PBMCs. Subset in this sample: CD45RA+ positively selected. These TCRs come from a man between 18 and 29 years old in good health. Some clones in this sample may be carry-over from other donors' samples.

The V call is TRBV5-5, the J call TRBJ2-5; 8 bases match TRBD1. With 4 bases clipped from V and 3 bases from J, the junction kept 8 bases outside the gene matches. CDR3 length equals 15 residues. Per germline, CDR1 SGHKS and CDR2 YYEKEE (reference sequence). CDR3 in amino acids: CASSKLGQVEETQYF. The CDR3 bases are TGTGCCAGCAGCAAATTGGGACAGGTGGAAGAGACCCAGTACTTC.

This sequence joins TRBV7-2 and TRBJ2-5; possibly TRBD1 for D (6 bases). Per germline, CDR1 SGHTA and CDR2 FQGNSA. This CDR3 is 15 amino acids long. Trimming pared 1 base from V and 1 base from J, leaving 10 bases between. The CDR3 sequence is CASSLDSTGQETQYF. CDR3 DNA sequence: TGTGCCAGCAGCTTAGATTCGACAGGCCAAGAGACCCAGTACTTC. Full variable domain (missing parts from reference TRBV7-2 and TRBJ2-5): GAGVSQSPSNKVTEKGKDVELRCDPISGHTALYWYRQSLGQGLEFLIYFQGNSAPDKSGLPSDRFSAERTGGSVSTLTIQRTQQEDSAVYLCASSLDSTGQETQYFGPGTRLLVL.

The sample holds one count of this clone. The V and J genes are TRBV12-1 and TRBJ2-7; the DNA was not used to check the table's D call, TRBD1. TRBV12-1 is labeled a pseudogene. The CDR3 consists of 14 residues. The CDR3 nucleotides read TGTGCCAGCAGCTTTGAGTGGGACAACTACGAGCAGTACTTC. Translated, it gives CASSFEWDNYEQYF.

This sequence joins TRBV19 and TRBJ1-5; D remains unclear. This CDR3 has 14 amino acids. The ends were cut back, 2 bases at V and 6 bases at J, with 11 bases in the middle. Germline values: CDR1 LNHDA, CDR2 SQIVND (reference sequence). The CDR3 loop reads CASSITNFGQPQHF. DNA for the CDR3: TGTGCCAGTAGTATAACAAATTTCGGTCAGCCCCAGCATTTT.

This clone was seen a single time. The J gene is TRBJ2-6, the V gene TRBV7-2, with 7 bases lining up with TRBD1. This CDR3 has 16 amino acids. V lost 0 bases, J lost 2 bases, and 1 base stayed unmatched. Germline CDR1 and CDR2: SGHTA and FQGNSA. DNA for the CDR3: TGTGCCAGCAGCTTAGCGGGGACAGCTGGGGCCAACGTCCTGACTTTC. This codes for CASSLAGTAGANVLTF. Looking up the rest from reference TRBV7-2 and TRBJ2-6 gives the full variable domain: GAGVSQSPSNKVTEKGKDVELRCDPISGHTALYWYRQSLGQGLEFLIYFQGNSAPDKSGLPSDRFSAERTGGSVSTLTIQRTQQEDSAVYLCASSLAGTAGANVLTFGAGSRLTVL.

The rearrangement uses TRBV2 and TRBJ2-1, with unresolved D. Germline V gene sequence: CDR1 SNHLY, CDR2 FYNNEI. The CDR3 length is 14 residues. Trimming removed 7 bases from V and 0 bases from J, with 10 bases in between. The CDR3 DNA follows: TGTGCCAGCAAGACACTAAGCTCCTACAATGAGCAGTTCTTC. The encoded protein is CASKTLSSYNEQFF.

The rearrangement uses TRBV7-9 and TRBJ1-2; tentative D call: TRBD1 (6 bases). Germline V gives CDR1 SEHNR, CDR2 FQNEAQ (reference sequence). Trimming left V 8 bases short and J 8 bases short, with 15 bases between. The CDR3 consists of 12 residues. The CDR3 reads CASGRSGEGYTF. CDR3 coding DNA: TGTGCCAGCGGCCGTTCAGGGGAAGGCTACACCTTC.

With regard to this clone: The sample holds other DNA sequences that translate to the same CDR3. V is TRBV7-3 and J is TRBJ2-5, with a weak D call TRBD1 (5 bases). The CDR3 covers 13 residues. Trimming took off 3 bases at V and 2 bases at J, with 7 bases between the two ends. CDR1 and CDR2 from the germline V gene are SGHTA and FQGTGA. CDR3 DNA: TGTGCCAGCAGCTTGACAGTTCAAGAGACCCAGTACTTC. The encoded protein is CASSLTVQETQYF.

The V gene is TRBV18, the J gene TRBJ1-1; no clear D gene. The V and J ends lost 5 bases and 3 bases respectively, with 10 bases between them. Per the germline V gene, CDR1 is KGHSH and CDR2 is LQKENI. The CDR3 sequence is 13 residues long. CDR3 loop: CASSYGRDTEAFF. CDR3 coding DNA: TGTGCCAGCTCATATGGAAGGGACACTGAAGCTTTCTTT.